This note documents a single T cell receptor beta chain sequence. This sample was taken from a study of blood T cell repertoires in COVID-19. Study in general: Material from acute and convalescent COVID-19 was sourced from the United States, Italy and Spain. T cells, B-cell-depleted T cells, or PBMCs provided the cDNA or gDNA that served as material.

Per the original data handling: Amplifying reference gene primers gave estimates of nucleated cell counts. Method: immunoSEQ multiplex PCR; TCRdb's copy keeps in-frame clones and lacks some. That table is the source of V, J and clone size, and D and trimming were worked out from the DNA. The sample includes fewer than 90,000 clones, 86% seen only once; the top ten take more than 15%. The junction had 4 bases not matched to a gene; V was cut back by 3 bases and J by 5 bases. Germline lookup yields CDR1 SGHRS and CDR2 YFSETQ. The CDR3 consists of 14 residues. Source material: peripheral blood. V usage is TRBV5-1 and J usage is TRBJ2-7; 11 bases map to TRBD1. The origin of this receptor is an elderly man in a cohort sampled during active COVID-19. CDR3 in DNA: TGCGCCAGCAGCTGGAGGACAGGGGGCAACGAGCAGTACTTC. Protein product: CASSWRTGGNEQYF.